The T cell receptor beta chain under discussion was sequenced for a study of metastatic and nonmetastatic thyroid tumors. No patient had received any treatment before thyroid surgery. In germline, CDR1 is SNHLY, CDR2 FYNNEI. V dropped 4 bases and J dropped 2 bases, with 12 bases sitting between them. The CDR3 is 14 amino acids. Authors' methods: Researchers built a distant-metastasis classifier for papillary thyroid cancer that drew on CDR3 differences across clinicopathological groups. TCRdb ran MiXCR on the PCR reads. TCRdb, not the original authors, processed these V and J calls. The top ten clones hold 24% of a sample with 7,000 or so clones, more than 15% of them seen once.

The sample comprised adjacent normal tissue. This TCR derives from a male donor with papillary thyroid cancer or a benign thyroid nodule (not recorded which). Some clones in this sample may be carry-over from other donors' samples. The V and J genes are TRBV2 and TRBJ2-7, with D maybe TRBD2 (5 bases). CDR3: CASSGLADTYEQYF. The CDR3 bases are TGTGCCAGCAGTGGGCTAGCAGATACCTACGAGCAGTACTTC.